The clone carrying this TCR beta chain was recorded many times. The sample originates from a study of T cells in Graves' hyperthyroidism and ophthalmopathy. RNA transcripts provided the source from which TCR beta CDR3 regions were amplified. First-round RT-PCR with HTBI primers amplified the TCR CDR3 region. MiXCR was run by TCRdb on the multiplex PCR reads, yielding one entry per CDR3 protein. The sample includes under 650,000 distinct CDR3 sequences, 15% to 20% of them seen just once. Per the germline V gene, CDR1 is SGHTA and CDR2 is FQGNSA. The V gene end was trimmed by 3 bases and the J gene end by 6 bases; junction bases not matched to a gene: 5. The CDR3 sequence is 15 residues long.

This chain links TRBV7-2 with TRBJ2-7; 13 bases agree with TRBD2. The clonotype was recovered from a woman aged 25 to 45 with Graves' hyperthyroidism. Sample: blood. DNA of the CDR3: TGTGCCAGCAGCTTCCCGGGACTAGCGGGACCCGAGCAGTACTTC. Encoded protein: CASSFPGLAGPEQYF.